The sequence of this T cell receptor beta chain was determined in a study of spatial heterogeneity in lung cancer. General study findings and limits: The number of expanded tumor alpha and beta chains correlated with mutation number.

The time point was: sample taken at primary tumor resection. The 65 or so donors had untreated early-stage non-small cell lung cancer. Researchers sequenced whole RNA taken from tumor, nontumor lung or frozen PBMC without sorting. This clonotype was picked up many times. Its antigen is unknown. The size of this beta chain means little, since it is a stray read in a library made for alpha chains. CDR3 length: 15 amino acids. With V trimmed by 5 bases and J by 7 bases, 13 bases remained unmatched. CDR1 is DFQATT, CDR2 SNEGSKA, per germline (reference sequence). All TCR cDNA molecules were individually tagged with a unique molecular identifier. One entry per CDR3 protein results from TCRdb running MiXCR on the 5' RACE reads. The table includes over 15,000 distinct CDR3 sequences, approximately 7% detected once.

The TCR originated in a female donor with early-stage non-small cell lung cancer. The chain combines TRBV20-1 with TRBJ2-1; TRBD2 matches 8 bases. The sequencing used lung tumor tissue, collected at surgery. CDR3 region: CSAHPVGGAVNEQFF. In DNA, the CDR3 is TGCAGTGCTCACCCGGTCGGGGGGGCCGTTAATGAGCAGTTCTTC.